Included here is one T cell receptor (beta chain) sequence, with context. This clonotype was detected many times. Its antigen remains undetermined. The record has no base qualities; no much larger clone is one base away. TCR cDNA was made using 5'RACE template switching, a step that added a universal primer site and unique molecular identifiers. Priming for cDNA synthesis came from both the TCR alpha and TCR beta constant segments. Libraries were amplified in two PCR steps, with sample barcodes and sequencing adapters added in the second step. Libraries were sequenced on Illumina HiSeq 2500 (2x100 bp) or NovaSeq (2x150 bp). Per the authors' processing: MIGEC was used to demultiplex reads and collapse the reads into UMI consensus sequences, and MiXCR was used for V(D)J alignment. Using edgeR on replicate PBMC samples, clonotypes were called vaccine-responding if FDR was below 0.01 and the log2 fold change was above 5 up to day 15. Each bulk clonotype received a CD4 or CD8 identity based on whether the sequenced CD4 or CD8 repertoire contained that clonotype at higher abundance. Using fastp trimming at Q25 and MiXCR clonotype assembly, TCRdb reanalyzed the public sequencing data and kept in-frame beta chains. Under each unique CDR3 protein, matching rows form one entry showing the most common genes and DNA. V and J calls and clone size were set by TCRdb, not the authors. The sample table contains over 110,000 distinct CDR3 sequences; only one count was recorded for roughly 8.2% of them. The top ten clones comprise under 0.95% of the sample.

The treatment or condition label of this sample denotes: live attenuated yellow fever vaccine strain. PBMCs were isolated from peripheral blood using a standard Ficoll-Paque protocol. Dynabeads CD4 and CD8 positive selection kits were used to isolate CD4 and CD8 T-cell fractions. TriZol was used to extract RNA from bulk PBMCs, from CD4 and CD8 fractions, and from dextramer-positive and dextramer-negative fractions. This specimen belongs to a study of T cells after yellow fever vaccination (dated 2019 in TCRdb). Regarding the study in general: The SMART-Seq v4 Ultra Low Input RNA kit was used to prepare libraries from fractions with low cell numbers. To follow T-cell clones before and after primary and booster YFV17D yellow fever vaccination, bulk TCR alpha and beta repertoires were sequenced over time. Two healthy male donors, one aged 18 to 30 and one aged 30 to 39 years, were included in the cohort. Bulk PBMC replicates and cell subsets were isolated from blood drawn at multiple timepoints before and after both primary and secondary immunization. Here is what the overall study found, with its caveats: Compared with the primary T-cell response, the secondary T-cell response was weaker but faster, peaking on day 5 rather than day 15. A small share of clonotypes occurred in both CD4 and CD8 compartments, likely arising from convergent recombination. Because only a couple of donors were included in the study, the extent to which the findings can be generalized is limited. After the booster, most of the clones that had expanded following primary vaccination were detected again (approximately 95% of CD4 and 80% to 90% of CD8), which suggests that memory was broadly maintained. FACS-sorted repertoires could contain abundant contaminating clonotypes from the bulk population, so computational filtering was required.

The CDR3 starts with the cysteine, ends with the phenylalanine, and has 16 residues. Left in the record is the CDR3 DNA by itself, 48 bases read in frame from the first base. CDR1 SSHAT and CDR2 FNYEAQ were looked up in the germline V gene (reference sequence). V and J lose 10 bases and 8 bases, and a span of 27 bases separates them. This TCR was recovered from a young man who received the YFV17D yellow fever vaccine. Sequencing used CD4+ T cells sorted from PBMCs, obtained 5 days after the yellow fever booster vaccination. The V and J genes are TRBV7-7 and TRBJ2-1, with the D assignment possibly TRBD1 or TRBD2, given 6 matching bases for each. The DNA reads TGTGCCACGGGGGCCGGTGTTCCCACGGTAACGGATGAGCAGTTCTTC. This encodes CATGAGVPTVTDEQFF.